Following are 20 T cell receptor beta chains from one sample sequenced in a study of T cells in Graves' hyperthyroidism and ophthalmopathy. The investigators amplified TCR beta CDR3 regions from RNA transcripts. The TCR CDR3 was amplified in a first-round RT-PCR using the HTBI primer set. TCRdb reprocessed the multiplex PCR reads via MiXCR and lists one record per CDR3 protein. Here the sample spans some 440,000 distinct CDR3 sequences, around 14% being singletons. Specimen: blood. The receptors shown here come from a woman aged 18 to 35 with Graves' hyperthyroidism.

Worth noting for this clonotype: A read error is possible here, since a much larger clone lies one base away. The rearrangement uses TRBV5-1 and TRBJ2-2, with D maybe TRBD1 (5 bases). The CDR3 runs 15 residues. The germline V and J ends were trimmed by 2 bases and 6 bases, with 14 bases remaining between them. Germline loops: CDR1 SGHRS, CDR2 YFSETQ. CDR3 DNA: TGCGCCAGCAGCTTACGGCAGGGCGGCGCCGGGGAGCTGTTTTTT. This codes for CASSLRQGGAGELFF.

The gene calls are TRBV2 and TRBJ2-1; 12 nucleotides align to TRBD2. In germline, CDR1 is SNHLY, CDR2 FYNNEI. After removal of 6 bases from V and 0 bases from J, the junction contained 9 bases not matched to a gene. The CDR3 spans 18 residues. The CDR3 sequence is CASSRLAGATSSYNEQFF. Written as DNA, the CDR3 is TGTGCCAGCAGCCGACTAGCGGGAGCCACTAGCTCCTACAATGAGCAGTTCTTC.

The J gene is TRBJ2-3, the V gene TRBV5-1; D is undetermined. Trimming cost V 0 bases and J 0 bases, with 8 bases left between them. Germline V gene lookup returns CDR1 SGHRS and CDR2 YFSETQ. The CDR3 spans 15 residues. The CDR3 DNA reads as TGCGCCAGCAGCTTGGCCAGTAGGAGCACAGATACGCAGTATTTT. The encoded protein is CASSLASRSTDTQYF.

V gene TRBV5-1 combines with J gene TRBJ1-4, with 7 nucleotides matching TRBD1. Trimming cost V 6 bases and J 8 bases; bases outside gene matches: 7. The CDR3 covers 13 residues. Germline V gene lookup returns CDR1 SGHRS and CDR2 YFSETQ. The CDR3 loop is CASTGTVGEKLFF. In DNA, the CDR3 is TGCGCCAGCACCGGGACAGTTGGAGAAAAACTGTTTTTT.

This clonotype occurred many times. This chain joins TRBV3-1 and TRBJ1-2; 8 bases map to TRBD1. The CDR3 extends over 13 amino acids. Germline V gene sequence: CDR1 LGHDT, CDR2 YNNKEL (reference sequence). With V trimmed by 1 base and J by 9 bases, 4 bases remained unmatched. The CDR3, as DNA: TGTGCCAGCAGCCAAGGTCAGGGGGCGAGCTACACCTTC. Amino acid sequence: CASSQGQGASYTF.

This clonotype was seen at least ten times. This sequence joins TRBV18 and TRBJ1-5; D ambiguous. Germline-derived CDR1 and CDR2 are KGHSH and LQKENI. Between the trimmed V and J ends, which lost 6 bases and 5 bases, there was a span of 11 bases. CDR3 length: 13 amino acids. CDR3 nucleotides: TGTGCCAGCTCCCCGCTAGAAGATCAGCCCCAGCATTTT. It translates to CASSPLEDQPQHF.

This clonotype was detected many times. The chain uses TRBV10-3 and TRBJ2-7; D not resolved. This CDR3 spans 13 amino acids. The germline V and J ends were trimmed by 6 bases and 3 bases, with 12 bases remaining between them. Germline-derived CDR1 and CDR2 are ENHRY and SYGVKD. The CDR3 sequence is CAISRPNFYEQYF. DNA of the CDR3: TGTGCCATCAGCCGACCGAATTTCTACGAGCAGTACTTC.

The chain carries TRBV4-2 and TRBJ1-2; D call uncertain. Germline CDR1 reads LGHNA; CDR2 reads YNFKEQ. The CDR3 totals 15 residues. Between the trimmed V and J ends, which lost 0 bases and 4 bases, there was a span of 12 bases. The CDR3 DNA sequence: TGTGCCAGCAGCCAAGACCTATTAGGTGCCTATGGCTACACCTTC. Amino acids: CASSQDLLGAYGYTF.

This clonotype was seen a handful of times. This chain connects TRBV19 to TRBJ2-3; possible D gene TRBD1, 5 bases. Germline V gives CDR1 LNHDA, CDR2 SQIVND (reference sequence). This CDR3 spans 16 amino acids. The V and J ends lost 7 bases and 0 bases respectively, with 17 bases between them. CDR3 region: CASTPTAIRSTDTQYF. CDR3 in DNA: TGTGCCAGTACCCCGACAGCGATACGCAGCACAGATACGCAGTATTTT.

The chain employs TRBV7-2 and TRBJ1-5, with D perhaps TRBD1 (5 bases). The V gene's germline CDR1 is SGHTA and CDR2 FQGNSA. Trimming took off 1 base at V and 6 bases at J, with 7 bases between the two ends. The CDR3 has 13 amino acids. CDR3 sequence reads: CASSLVGAQPQHF. In nucleotides, the CDR3 is TGTGCCAGCAGCTTAGTAGGGGCTCAGCCCCAGCATTTT.

In the case of this clonotype: A much larger clone differs from this one at a single base, so this may be a read error. V is TRBV12-3 or TRBV12-4 and J is TRBJ2-1; D ambiguous. The CDR3 runs 11 residues. The CDR3 DNA follows: TGTACCAGCAGCTCACCCCTAGGGCAGTTCTTC. It codes for CTSSSPLGQFF.

In this sample, this clonotype turned up many times. The rearrangement links TRBV10-1 to TRBJ2-2; D might be TRBD1 (5 bases). V lost 3 bases to trimming and J lost 7 bases, with 9 bases between them. CDR3 size: 13 residues. From germline, CDR1 is WNHNN and CDR2 SYGVQD (reference sequence). DNA for the CDR3: TGCGCCAGCAGTGATGCAGGGCTCGGGGAGCTGTTTTTT. Amino acids: CASSDAGLGELFF.

The sample holds many counts of this clonotype. The chain carries TRBV20-1 and TRBJ2-7; 8 bases are shared with TRBD1. The CDR3 is 14 residues long. V lost 7 bases, J lost 4 bases, and 12 bases stayed unmatched. Germline lookup yields CDR1 DFQATT and CDR2 SNEGSKA (reference sequence). CDR3 in DNA: TGCAGTGTCCCCACCTGGCAGGGGGCATACGAGCAGTACTTC. Its translation is CSVPTWQGAYEQYF.

At least ten counts were recorded for this clonotype. The chain joins TRBV7-3 to TRBJ2-7; D unclear. Per the germline V gene, CDR1 is SGHTA and CDR2 is FQGTGA. The CDR3 totals 14 residues. Trimming took off 2 bases at V and 3 bases at J, with 11 bases between the two ends. In nucleotides, the CDR3 is TGTGCCAGCAGCTTAGCAGTTGGGCACTACGAGCAGTACTTC. Translation: CASSLAVGHYEQYF.

This clonotype was seen repeatedly, ten times or more. A much larger clone is a single base away; this may be a read error. The chain combines TRBV12-3 or TRBV12-4 with TRBJ1-1; 8 positions match TRBD1. CDR3 length: 13 residues. J was trimmed by 7 bases and V by 6 bases; bases with no gene match: 7. The CDR3 loop reads CASSPGQGFEAFF. The CDR3 DNA sequence: TGTGCCAGCAGCCCCGGACAGGGTTTTGAAGCTTTCTTT.

This clonotype has a count of ten or more. The rearrangement uses TRBV29-1 and TRBJ2-1; D may correspond to TRBD1 or TRBD2 (5 bases each). Germline V gene lookup returns CDR1 SQVTM and CDR2 ANQGSEA. This CDR3 spans 13 amino acids. Trimming left V 5 bases short and J 5 bases short, with 13 bases between. The CDR3 here is CSVRDPSNNEQFF. The CDR3 DNA sequence: TGCAGCGTTAGGGACCCCTCGAACAATGAGCAGTTCTTC.

This clonotype was seen at least ten times. The rearrangement uses TRBV20-1 and TRBJ2-5; TRBD2 matches 9 bases. The germline CDR1 and CDR2 sequences are DFQATT and SNEGSKA (reference sequence). After removal of 7 bases from V and 5 bases from J, the junction contained 8 bases not matched to a gene. The CDR3 length is 13 residues. The CDR3 DNA reads as TGCAGTGTAGCTAGCGGGAACGGGGAGACCCAGTACTTC. Its translation is CSVASGNGETQYF.

The genes are TRBV28 and TRBJ2-3; 7 bases are a match to TRBD2. V lost 0 bases, J lost 4 bases, and 4 bases stayed unmatched. CDR1 MDHEN and CDR2 SYDVKM come from the germline V gene. The CDR3 runs 15 residues. The CDR3 protein is CASSLWAGDADTQYF. The CDR3 nucleotides read TGTGCCAGCAGTTTATGGGCGGGAGACGCAGATACGCAGTATTTT.

About this clonotype: A read error may explain this, as a much larger clone is one base away. The V gene is TRBV10-3, the J gene TRBJ1-2; no definite D call. Germline CDR1 ENHRY, CDR2 SYGVKD. This CDR3 contains 12 residues. The CDR3 coding sequence is TGTGCCATCGGTGAGTCCGAGGGAGGCTACACCTTC. This translates into CAIGESEGGYTF.

Comments on this clonotype: The junction and the germline gene differ at one end; a read error may be behind it. The chain is built from TRBV19 and TRBJ1-1; unclear D gene. The CDR3 sequence is 13 residues long. Looked up from germline, CDR1 is LNHDA and CDR2 is SQIVND (reference sequence). In DNA, the CDR3 is TGTGCCAGTAGTATGTACGGGAACGCTGAAGCTTTCTTT. Encoded protein: CASSMYGNAEAFF. Full variable domain (missing parts from reference TRBV19 and TRBJ1-1): DGGITQSPKYLFRKEGQNVTLSCEQNLNHDAMYWYRQDPGQGLRLIYYSQIVNDFQKGDIAEGYSVSREKKESFPLTVTSAQKNPTAFYLCASSMYGNAEAFFGQGTRLTVV.